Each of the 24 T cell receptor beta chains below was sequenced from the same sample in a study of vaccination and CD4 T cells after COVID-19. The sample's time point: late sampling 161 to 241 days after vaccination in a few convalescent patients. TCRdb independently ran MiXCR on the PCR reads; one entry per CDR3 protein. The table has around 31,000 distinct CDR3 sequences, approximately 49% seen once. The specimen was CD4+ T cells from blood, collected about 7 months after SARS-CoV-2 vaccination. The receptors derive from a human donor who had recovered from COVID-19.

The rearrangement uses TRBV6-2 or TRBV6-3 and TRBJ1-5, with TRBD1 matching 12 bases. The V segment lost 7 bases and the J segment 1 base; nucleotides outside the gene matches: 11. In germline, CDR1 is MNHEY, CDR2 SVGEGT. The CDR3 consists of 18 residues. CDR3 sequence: CASIDRGTGGLSNQPQHF. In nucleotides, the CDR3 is TGTGCCAGCATCGACCGGGGGACAGGGGGCCTCAGCAATCAGCCCCAGCATTTT.

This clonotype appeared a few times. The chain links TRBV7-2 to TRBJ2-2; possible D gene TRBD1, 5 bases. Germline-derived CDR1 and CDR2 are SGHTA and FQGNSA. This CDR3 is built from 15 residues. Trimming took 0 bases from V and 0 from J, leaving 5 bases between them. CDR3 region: CASSLAGANTGELFF. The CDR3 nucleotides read TGTGCCAGCAGCTTAGCAGGGGCGAACACCGGGGAGCTGTTTTTT.

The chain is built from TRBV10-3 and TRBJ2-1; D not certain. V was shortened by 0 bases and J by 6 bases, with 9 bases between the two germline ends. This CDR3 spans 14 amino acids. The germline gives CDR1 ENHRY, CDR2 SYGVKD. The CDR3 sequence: CAISESIGLNEQFF. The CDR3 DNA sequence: TGTGCCATCAGTGAGTCGATAGGGCTCAATGAGCAGTTCTTC.

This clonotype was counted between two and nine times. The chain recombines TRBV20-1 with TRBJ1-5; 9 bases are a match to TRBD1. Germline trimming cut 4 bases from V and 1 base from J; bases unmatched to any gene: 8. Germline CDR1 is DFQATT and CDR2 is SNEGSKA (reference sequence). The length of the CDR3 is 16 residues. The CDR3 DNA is TGCAGTGCTATAGCTACCGGGACAGGGAGCAATCAGCCCCAGCATTTT. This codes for CSAIATGTGSNQPQHF.

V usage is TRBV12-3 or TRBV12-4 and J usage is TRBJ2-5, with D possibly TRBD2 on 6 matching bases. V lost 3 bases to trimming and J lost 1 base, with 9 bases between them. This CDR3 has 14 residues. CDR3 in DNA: TGTGCCAGCAGTTTCCGCGGGATCCAAGAGACCCAGTACTTC. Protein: CASSFRGIQETQYF.

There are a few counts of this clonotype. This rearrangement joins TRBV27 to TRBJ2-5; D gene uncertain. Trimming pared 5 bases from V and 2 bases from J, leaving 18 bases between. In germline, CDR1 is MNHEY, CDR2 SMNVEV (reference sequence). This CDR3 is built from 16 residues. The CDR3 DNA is TGTGCCAGCAGTGTCTTGGGCGGAGCCCGTCAAGAGACCCAGTACTTC. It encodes CASSVLGGARQETQYF.

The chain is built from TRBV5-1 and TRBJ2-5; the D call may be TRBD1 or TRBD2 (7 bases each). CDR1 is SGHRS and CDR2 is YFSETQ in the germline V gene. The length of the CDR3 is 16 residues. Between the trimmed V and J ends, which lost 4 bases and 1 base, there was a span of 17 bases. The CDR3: CASSLYRGGGQETQYF. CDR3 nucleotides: TGCGCCAGCAGCCTGTACAGGGGCGGGGGCCAAGAGACCCAGTACTTC.

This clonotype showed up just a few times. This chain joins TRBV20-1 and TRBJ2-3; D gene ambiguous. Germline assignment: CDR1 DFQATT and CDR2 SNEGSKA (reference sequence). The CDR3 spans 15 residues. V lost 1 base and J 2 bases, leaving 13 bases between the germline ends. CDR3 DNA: TGCAGTGCTAGAGCCCACAGTACAACCACAGATACGCAGTATTTT. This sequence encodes CSARAHSTTTDTQYF.

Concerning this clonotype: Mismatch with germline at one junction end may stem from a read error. CDR3: CASWVAGVETQCF. The CDR3 nucleotides read TGTGCCAGCTGGGTAGCGGGAGTGGAGACCCAGTGCTTC. The V and J genes are TRBV2 and TRBJ2-7, with TRBD2 identical over 9 bases. Germline CDR1 and CDR2: SNHLY and FYNNEI. The CDR3 loop spans 13 amino acids. The entire variable domain, with the rest obtained from reference TRBV2 and TRBJ2-7, is as follows: EPEVTQTPSHQVTQMGQEVILRCVPISNHLYFYWYRQILGQKVEFLVSFYNNEISEKSEIFDDQFSVERPDGSNFTLKIRSTKLEDSAMYFCASWVAGVETQCFGPGTRLTVT.

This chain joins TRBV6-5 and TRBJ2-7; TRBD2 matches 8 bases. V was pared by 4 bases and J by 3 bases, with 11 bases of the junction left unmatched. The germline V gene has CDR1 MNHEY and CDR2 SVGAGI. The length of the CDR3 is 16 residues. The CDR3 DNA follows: TGTGCCAGCAGTTCCCCCGGGCTAGCGGGCCTCTACGAGCAGTACTTC. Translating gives CASSSPGLAGLYEQYF.

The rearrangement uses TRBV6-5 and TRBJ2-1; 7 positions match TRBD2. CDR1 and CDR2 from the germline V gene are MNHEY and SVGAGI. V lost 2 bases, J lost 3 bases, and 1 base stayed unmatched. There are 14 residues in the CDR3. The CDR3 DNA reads TGTGCCAGCAGTTACGGGGGGGACTACAATGAGCAGTTCTTC. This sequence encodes CASSYGGDYNEQFF.

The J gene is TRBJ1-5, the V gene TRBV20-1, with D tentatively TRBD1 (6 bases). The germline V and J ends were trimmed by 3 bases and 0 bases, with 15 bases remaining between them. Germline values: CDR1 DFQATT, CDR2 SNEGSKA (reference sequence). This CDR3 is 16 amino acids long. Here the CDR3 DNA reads TGCAGTGCTAGGGACAGACGAAGAACTAGCAATCAGCCCCAGCATTTT. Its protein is CSARDRRRTSNQPQHF.

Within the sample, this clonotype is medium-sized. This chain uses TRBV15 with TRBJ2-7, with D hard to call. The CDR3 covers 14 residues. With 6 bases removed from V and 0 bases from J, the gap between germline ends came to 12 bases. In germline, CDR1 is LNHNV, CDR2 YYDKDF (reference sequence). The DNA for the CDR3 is TGTGCCACCAGAGCAGCTCTCCTCTCCTACGAGCAGTACTTC. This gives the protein CATRAALLSYEQYF.

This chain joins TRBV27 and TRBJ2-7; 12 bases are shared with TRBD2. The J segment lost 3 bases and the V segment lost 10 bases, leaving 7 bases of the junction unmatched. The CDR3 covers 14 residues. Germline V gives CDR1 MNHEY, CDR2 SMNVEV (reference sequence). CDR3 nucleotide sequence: TGTGCCAAGAACCTAGCGGGAGGGTACTACGAGCAGTACTTC. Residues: CAKNLAGGYYEQYF.

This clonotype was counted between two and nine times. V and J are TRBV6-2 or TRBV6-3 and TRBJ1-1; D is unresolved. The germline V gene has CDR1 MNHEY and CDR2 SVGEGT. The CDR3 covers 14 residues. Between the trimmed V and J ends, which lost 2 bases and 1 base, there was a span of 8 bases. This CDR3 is CASSYRVGNTEAFF. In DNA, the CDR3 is TGTGCCAGCAGTTACCGGGTAGGGAACACTGAAGCTTTCTTT.

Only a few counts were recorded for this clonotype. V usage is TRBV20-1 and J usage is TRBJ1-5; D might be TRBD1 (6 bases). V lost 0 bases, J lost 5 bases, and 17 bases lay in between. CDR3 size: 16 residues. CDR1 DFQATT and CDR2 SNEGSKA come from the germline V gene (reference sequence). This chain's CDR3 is CSARDGRQGGDQPQHF. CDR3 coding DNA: TGCAGTGCTAGAGATGGGCGTCAAGGGGGGGATCAGCCCCAGCATTTT.

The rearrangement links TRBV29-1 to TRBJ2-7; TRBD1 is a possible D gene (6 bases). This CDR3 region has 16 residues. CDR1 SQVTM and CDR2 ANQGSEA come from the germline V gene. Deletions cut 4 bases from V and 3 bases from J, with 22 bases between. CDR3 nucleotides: TGCAGCGTTGCGAGCCCCTCCACGGGCAGGGGCTACGAGCAGTACTTC. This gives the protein CSVASPSTGRGYEQYF.

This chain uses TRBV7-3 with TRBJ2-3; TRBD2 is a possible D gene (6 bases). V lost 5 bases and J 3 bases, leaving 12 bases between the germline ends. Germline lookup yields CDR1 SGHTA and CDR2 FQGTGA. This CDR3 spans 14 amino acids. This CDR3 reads CASSIGTPTDTQYF. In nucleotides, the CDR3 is TGTGCCAGCAGCATTGGGACTCCTACAGATACGCAGTATTTT.

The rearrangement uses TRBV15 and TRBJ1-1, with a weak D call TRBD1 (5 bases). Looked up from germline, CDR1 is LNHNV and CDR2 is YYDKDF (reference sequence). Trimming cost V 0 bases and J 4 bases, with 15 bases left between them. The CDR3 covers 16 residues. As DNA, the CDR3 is TGTGCCACCAGCAGAGATCGAAAAGGGGTTAGCACTGAAGCTTTCTTT. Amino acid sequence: CATSRDRKGVSTEAFF.

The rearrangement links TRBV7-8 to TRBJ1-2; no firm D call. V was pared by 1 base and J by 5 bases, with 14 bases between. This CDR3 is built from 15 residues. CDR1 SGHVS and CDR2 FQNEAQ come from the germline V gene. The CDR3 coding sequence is TGTGCCAGCAGCTTAGTATATCTGAGTGGATATGGCTACACCTTC. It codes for CASSLVYLSGYGYTF.

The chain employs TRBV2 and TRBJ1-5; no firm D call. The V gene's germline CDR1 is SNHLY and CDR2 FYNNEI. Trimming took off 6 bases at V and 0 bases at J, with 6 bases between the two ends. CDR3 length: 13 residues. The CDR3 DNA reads TGTGCCAGCAGGGCAAATAGCAATCAGCCCCAGCATTTT. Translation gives CASRANSNQPQHF.

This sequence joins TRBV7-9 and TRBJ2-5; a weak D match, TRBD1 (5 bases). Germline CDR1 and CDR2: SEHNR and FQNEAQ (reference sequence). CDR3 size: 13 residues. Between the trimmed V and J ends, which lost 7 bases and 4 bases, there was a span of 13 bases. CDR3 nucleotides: TGTGCCAGCACCTGGGGTAGGGGAGAGACCCAGTACTTC. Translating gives CASTWGRGETQYF.

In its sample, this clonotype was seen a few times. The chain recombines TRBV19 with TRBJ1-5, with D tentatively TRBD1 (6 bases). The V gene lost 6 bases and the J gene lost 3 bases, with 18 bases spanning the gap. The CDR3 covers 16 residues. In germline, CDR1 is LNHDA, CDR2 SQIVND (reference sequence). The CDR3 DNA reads TGTGCCAGTAGCCTTACAGGGTGGGGTCTCAATCAGCCCCAGCATTTT. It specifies CASSLTGWGLNQPQHF.

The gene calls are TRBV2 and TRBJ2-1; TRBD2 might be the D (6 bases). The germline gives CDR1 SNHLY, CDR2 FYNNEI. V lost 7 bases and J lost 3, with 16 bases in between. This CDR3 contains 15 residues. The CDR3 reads CASTMDGSGYNEQFF. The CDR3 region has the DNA TGTGCCAGCACTATGGATGGTAGCGGCTACAATGAGCAGTTCTTC.